These 9 T cell receptor beta chains originate from one sample sequenced in a study of blood T cells in healthy people across ages. Through a sample-barcoded 5' primer and a J-beta primer mix, a second PCR was run for roughly 6 to 12 cycles. TCRdb reprocessed the 5' RACE reads with MiXCR, giving one entry per CDR3 protein. The sample holds around 1,000,000 distinct CDR3 sequences, 35% to 45% seen once. Input material: blood. These receptors all come from a man younger than 35 in good health.

This clonotype was detected only once. The chain couples TRBV6-1 to TRBJ2-4; D call uncertain. Trimming took off 4 bases at V and 0 bases at J, with 16 bases between the two ends. The length of the CDR3 is 17 residues. Germline V gives CDR1 MNHNS, CDR2 SASEGT. The CDR3 sequence is CASSAFSGTIAKNIQYF. DNA for the CDR3: TGTGCCAGCAGTGCGTTTTCCGGCACCATAGCCAAAAACATTCAGTACTTC.

The CDR3 DNA sequence: TGTGCCAGCAGTTTAATGGGTGGGCCCACAGATACGCAGTATTTT. It translates to CASSLMGGPTDTQYF. The gene calls are TRBV12-3 or TRBV12-4 and TRBJ2-3; D remains unclear. V was cut by 2 bases and J by 2 bases, with 11 bases left in between. The CDR3 runs to 15 residues.

The chain is built from TRBV5-1 and TRBJ1-2, with 7 bases that match TRBD1. Germline assignment: CDR1 SGHRS and CDR2 YFSETQ. V gave up 6 bases and J gave up 0 bases; unmatched junction bases: 8. The CDR3 is 15 amino acids. The CDR3 reads CASTLGQHPNYGYTF. For the CDR3, the DNA is TGCGCCAGCACCCTGGGACAGCACCCTAACTATGGCTACACCTTC.

The chain is built from TRBV29-1 and TRBJ1-2; a weak D match, TRBD1 (6 bases). Trimming took 0 bases from V and 5 from J, leaving 16 bases between them. The CDR3 has 15 residues. Germline V lookup: CDR1 SQVTM, CDR2 ANQGSEA. CDR3 coding DNA: TGCAGCGTTGAAGATCGCGGTGGGGGGCCTTATGGCTACACCTTC. It is translated as CSVEDRGGGPYGYTF.

This chain joins TRBV20-1 and TRBJ2-7; D unresolved. V lost 1 base, J lost 0 bases, and 13 bases lay in between. Per the germline V gene, CDR1 is DFQATT and CDR2 is SNEGSKA (reference sequence). This CDR3 has 15 amino acids. The CDR3 sequence is CSARVMARSSYEQYF. CDR3 coding DNA: TGCAGTGCTAGAGTTATGGCCAGAAGCTCCTACGAGCAGTACTTC.

The rearrangement joins TRBV7-8 to TRBJ2-7, with D unresolved. The ends were cut back, 3 bases at V and 2 bases at J, with 14 bases in the middle. Germline assignment: CDR1 SGHVS and CDR2 FQNEAQ. CDR3 length: 15 amino acids. DNA for the CDR3: TGTGCCAGCAGCTTGCAAAGGGTTTCGGCCTACGAGCAGTACTTC. Translation: CASSLQRVSAYEQYF.

The chain has TRBV5-1 and TRBJ1-2; D ambiguous. This CDR3 has 15 amino acids. Germline CDR1 and CDR2: SGHRS and YFSETQ. Trimming took 0 bases from V and 1 from J, leaving 10 bases between them. DNA of the CDR3: TGCGCCAGCAGCTTGGACCCACAGAGTAACTATGGCTACACCTTC. Its protein is CASSLDPQSNYGYTF.

The V call is TRBV29-1, the J call TRBJ1-1, with 9 bases that match TRBD1. The V and J ends lost 7 bases and 7 bases, in that order; junction bases with no gene match: 7. Germline V gene lookup returns CDR1 SQVTM and CDR2 ANQGSEA. The CDR3 loop spans 12 amino acids. CDR3 bases: TGCAGCGGAGGGGACAGGGTGAATGAAGCTTTCTTT. It is translated as CSGGDRVNEAFF.

On this clonotype itself: At one of its ends the junction is not consistent with the germline gene, which may arise from a read error. In nucleotides, the CDR3 is TGCAGTGCTAGTAGAAGTGGGGACAATGAGCAGGTCTTC. Protein sequence: CSASRSGDNEQVF. The rearrangement links TRBV20-1 to TRBJ2-1; possible D gene TRBD1, 6 bases. The CDR3 loop spans 13 amino acids. Germline CDR1 and CDR2: DFQATT and SNEGSKA (reference sequence).